The T cell receptor beta chain under discussion was sequenced for a study of T cells in Graves' hyperthyroidism and ophthalmopathy. This clonotype has a count of ten or more. Amplification of TCR beta CDR3 regions used RNA as the template. With the HTBI primer set, the TCR CDR3 went through a first round of RT-PCR. From the multiplex PCR reads, TCRdb called clonotypes with MiXCR, one entry per CDR3 protein. The table records a few hundred thousand distinct CDR3 sequences, nearly 15% of them present only once. Unmatched junction bases numbered 10, after V lost 6 bases and J lost 7 bases. CDR1 is MNHEY, CDR2 SVGEGT, per germline. This CDR3 contains 16 residues.

The sequenced material came from blood. This chain links TRBV6-2 or TRBV6-3 with TRBJ1-5, with TRBD1 identical over 12 bases. This clonotype was sampled from a woman aged 60 to 75 with Graves' ophthalmopathy. CDR3 region: CASRQPGTGGSQPQHF. CDR3 bases: TGTGCCAGCAGGCAACCCGGGACAGGGGGCAGCCAGCCCCAGCATTTT.